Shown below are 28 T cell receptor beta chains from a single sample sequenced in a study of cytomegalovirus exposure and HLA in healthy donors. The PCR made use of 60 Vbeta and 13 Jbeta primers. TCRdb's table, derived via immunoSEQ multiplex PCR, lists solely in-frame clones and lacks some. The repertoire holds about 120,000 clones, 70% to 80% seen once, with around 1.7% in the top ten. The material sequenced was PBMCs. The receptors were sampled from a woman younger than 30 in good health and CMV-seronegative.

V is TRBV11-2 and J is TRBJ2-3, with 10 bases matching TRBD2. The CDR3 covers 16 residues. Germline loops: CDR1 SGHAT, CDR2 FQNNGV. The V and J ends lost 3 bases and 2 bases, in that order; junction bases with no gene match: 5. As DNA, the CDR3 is TGTGCCAGCAGCTTCTTAGCGGGGGGAATCACAGATACGCAGTATTTT. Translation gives CASSFLAGGITDTQYF.

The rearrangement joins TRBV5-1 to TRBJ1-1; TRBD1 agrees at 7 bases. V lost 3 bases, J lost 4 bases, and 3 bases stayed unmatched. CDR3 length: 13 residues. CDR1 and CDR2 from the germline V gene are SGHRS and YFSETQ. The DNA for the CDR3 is TGCGCCAGCAGCTCCAGGGGGATCACTGAAGCTTTCTTT. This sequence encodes CASSSRGITEAFF.

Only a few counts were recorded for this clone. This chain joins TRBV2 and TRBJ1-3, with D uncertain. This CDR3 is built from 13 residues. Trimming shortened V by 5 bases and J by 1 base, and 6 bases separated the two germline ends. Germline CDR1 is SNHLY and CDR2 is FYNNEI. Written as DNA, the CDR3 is TGTGCCAGCAGTACCAGGTCTGGAAACACCATATATTTT. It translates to CASSTRSGNTIYF.

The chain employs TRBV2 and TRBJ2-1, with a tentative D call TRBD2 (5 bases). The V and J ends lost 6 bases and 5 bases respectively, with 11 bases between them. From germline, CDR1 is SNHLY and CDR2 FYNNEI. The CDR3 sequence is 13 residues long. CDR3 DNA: TGTGCCAGCAGGAGGGCCGCGAACAATGAGCAGTTCTTC. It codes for CASRRAANNEQFF.

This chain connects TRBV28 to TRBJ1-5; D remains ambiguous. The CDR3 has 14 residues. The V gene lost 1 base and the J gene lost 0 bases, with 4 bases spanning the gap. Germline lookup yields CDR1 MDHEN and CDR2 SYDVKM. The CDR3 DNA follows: TGTGCCAGCAGTTTATCAAATAGCAATCAGCCCCAGCATTTT. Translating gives CASSLSNSNQPQHF.

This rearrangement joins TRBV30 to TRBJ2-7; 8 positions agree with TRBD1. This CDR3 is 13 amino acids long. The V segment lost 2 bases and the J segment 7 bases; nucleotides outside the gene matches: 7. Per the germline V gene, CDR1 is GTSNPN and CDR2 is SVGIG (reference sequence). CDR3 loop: CAWSRDRSGEQYF. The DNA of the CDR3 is TGTGCCTGGAGTCGGGACAGGAGTGGAGAGCAGTACTTC.

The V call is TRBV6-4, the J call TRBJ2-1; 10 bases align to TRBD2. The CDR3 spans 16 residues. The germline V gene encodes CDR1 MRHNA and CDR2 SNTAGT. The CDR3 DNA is TGTGCGCTTCGACATCTAAGGACTAGCGGTGACGATGAGCAGTTCTTC. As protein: CALRHLRTSGDDEQFF.

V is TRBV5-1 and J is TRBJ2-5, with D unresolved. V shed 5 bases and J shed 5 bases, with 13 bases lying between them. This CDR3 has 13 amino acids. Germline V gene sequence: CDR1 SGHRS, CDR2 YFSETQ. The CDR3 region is CASREELRETQYF. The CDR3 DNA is TGCGCCAGCAGAGAGGAACTCCGGGAGACCCAGTACTTC.

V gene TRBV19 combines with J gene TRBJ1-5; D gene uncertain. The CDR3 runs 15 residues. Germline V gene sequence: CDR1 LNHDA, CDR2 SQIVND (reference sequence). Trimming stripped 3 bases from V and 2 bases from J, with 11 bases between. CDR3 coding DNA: TGTGCCAGTAGTATGTCGAGAATCGGCAATCAGCCCCAGCATTTT. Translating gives CASSMSRIGNQPQHF.

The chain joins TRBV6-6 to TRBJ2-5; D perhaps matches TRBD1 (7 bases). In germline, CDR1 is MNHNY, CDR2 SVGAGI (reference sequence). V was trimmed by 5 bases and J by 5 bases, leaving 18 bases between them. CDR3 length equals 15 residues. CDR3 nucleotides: TGTGCCAGCAGTATTCCAGGGGGGAAAGCTGAGACCCAGTACTTC. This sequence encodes CASSIPGGKAETQYF.

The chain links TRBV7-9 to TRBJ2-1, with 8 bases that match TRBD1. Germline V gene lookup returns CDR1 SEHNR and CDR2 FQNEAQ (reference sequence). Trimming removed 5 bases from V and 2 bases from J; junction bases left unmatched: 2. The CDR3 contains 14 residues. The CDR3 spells CASSPDRAYNEQFF. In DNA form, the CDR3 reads TGTGCCAGCAGCCCGGACAGGGCCTACAATGAGCAGTTCTTC. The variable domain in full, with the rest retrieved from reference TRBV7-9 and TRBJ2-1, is DTGVSQNPRHKITKRGQNVTFRCDPISEHNRLYWYRQTLGQGPEFLTYFQNEAQLEKSRLLSDRFSAERPKGSFSTLEIQRTEQGDSAMYLCASSPDRAYNEQFFGPGTRLTVL.

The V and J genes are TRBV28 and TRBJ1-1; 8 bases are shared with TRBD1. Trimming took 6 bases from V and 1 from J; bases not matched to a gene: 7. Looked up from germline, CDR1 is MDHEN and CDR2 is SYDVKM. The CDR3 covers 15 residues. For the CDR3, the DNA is TGTGCCAGCAGCTCCCCGGGACAGGCGAACACTGAAGCTTTCTTT. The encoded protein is CASSSPGQANTEAFF. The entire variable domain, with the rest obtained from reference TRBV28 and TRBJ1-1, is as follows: DVKVTQSSRYLVKRTGEKVFLECVQDMDHENMFWYRQDPGLGLRLIYFSYDVKMKEKGDIPEGYSVSREKKERFSLILESASTNQTSMYLCASSSPGQANTEAFFGQGTRLTVV.

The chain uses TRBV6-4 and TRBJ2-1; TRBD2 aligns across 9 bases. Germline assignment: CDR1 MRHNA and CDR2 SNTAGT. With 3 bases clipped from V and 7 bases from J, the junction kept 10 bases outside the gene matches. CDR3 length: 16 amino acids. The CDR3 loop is CASSEVGGGGGNEQFF. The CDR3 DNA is TGTGCCAGCAGTGAAGTAGGCGGGGGGGGAGGAAATGAGCAGTTCTTC.

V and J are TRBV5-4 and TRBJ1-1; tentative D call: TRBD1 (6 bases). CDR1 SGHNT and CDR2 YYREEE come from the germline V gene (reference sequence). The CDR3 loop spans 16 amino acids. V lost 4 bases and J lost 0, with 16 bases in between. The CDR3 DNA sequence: TGTGCCAGCAGCCGTGGGGGCGCCTCCTTGAACACTGAAGCTTTCTTT. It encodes CASSRGGASLNTEAFF.

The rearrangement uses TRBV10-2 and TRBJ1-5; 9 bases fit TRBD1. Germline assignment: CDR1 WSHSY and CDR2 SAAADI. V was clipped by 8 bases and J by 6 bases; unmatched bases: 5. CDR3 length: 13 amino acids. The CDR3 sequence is CASEDRGGQPQHF. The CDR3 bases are TGCGCCAGCGAGGACAGGGGAGGTCAGCCCCAGCATTTT.

The CDR3 sequence is CASSQSGETGQGLNGYTF. The CDR3 nucleotides read TGCGCCAGCAGTCAATCAGGAGAAACGGGACAGGGTTTAAATGGCTACACCTTC. J is TRBJ1-2 and V is TRBV23-1, with 9 bases lining up with TRBD1. TRBV23-1 is sorted into the ORF group, with uncertain function. The V segment lost 0 bases and the J segment 6 bases; nucleotides outside the gene matches: 14. The CDR3 runs 18 residues.

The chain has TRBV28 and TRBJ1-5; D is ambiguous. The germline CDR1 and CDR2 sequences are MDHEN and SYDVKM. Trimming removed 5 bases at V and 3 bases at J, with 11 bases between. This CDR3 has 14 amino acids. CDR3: CASSLRRVNQPQHF. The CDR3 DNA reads TGTGCCAGCAGTCTCCGCCGCGTCAATCAGCCCCAGCATTTT. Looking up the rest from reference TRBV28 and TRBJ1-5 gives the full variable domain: DVKVTQSSRYLVKRTGEKVFLECVQDMDHENMFWYRQDPGLGLRLIYFSYDVKMKEKGDIPEGYSVSREKKERFSLILESASTNQTSMYLCASSLRRVNQPQHFGDGTRLSIL.

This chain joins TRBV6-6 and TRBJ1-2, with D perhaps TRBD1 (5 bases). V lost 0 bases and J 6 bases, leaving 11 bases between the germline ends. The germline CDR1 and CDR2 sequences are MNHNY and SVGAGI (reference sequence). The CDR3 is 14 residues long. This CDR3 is CASSYSNQGDGYTF. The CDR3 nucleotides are TGTGCCAGCAGTTACTCGAACCAGGGTGATGGCTACACCTTC.

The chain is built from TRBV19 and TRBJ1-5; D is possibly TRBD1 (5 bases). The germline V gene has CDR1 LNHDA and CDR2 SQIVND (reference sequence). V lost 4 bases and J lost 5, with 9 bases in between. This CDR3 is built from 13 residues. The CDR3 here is CASSTSGDQPQHF. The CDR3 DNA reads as TGTGCCAGTAGTACATCGGGGGATCAGCCCCAGCATTTT.

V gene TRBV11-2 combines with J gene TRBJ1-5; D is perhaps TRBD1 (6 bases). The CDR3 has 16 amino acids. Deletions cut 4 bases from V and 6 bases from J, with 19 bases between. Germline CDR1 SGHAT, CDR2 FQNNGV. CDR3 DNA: TGTGCCAGCAGCTCCCCGAGGGGGATTCGAAGTCAGCCCCAGCATTTT. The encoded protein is CASSSPRGIRSQPQHF.

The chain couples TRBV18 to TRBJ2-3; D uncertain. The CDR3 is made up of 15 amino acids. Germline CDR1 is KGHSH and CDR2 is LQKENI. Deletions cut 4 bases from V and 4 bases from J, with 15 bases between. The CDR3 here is CASSLSPRRADTQYF. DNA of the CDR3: TGTGCCAGCTCACTCTCCCCCCGAAGAGCAGATACGCAGTATTTT.

Here the CDR3 reads CASSQSPGESYEQYF. In nucleotides, the CDR3 is TGTGCCAGCAGCCAATCCCCCGGAGAATCATACGAGCAGTACTTC. V gene TRBV16 combines with J gene TRBJ2-7, with D unclear. The CDR3 length is 15 residues. The germline V gene encodes CDR1 KGHSY and CDR2 FQNENV. Trimming shortened V by 0 bases and J by 4 bases, and 13 bases separated the two germline ends. The entire variable domain, with the rest obtained from reference TRBV16 and TRBJ2-7, is as follows: GEEVAQTPKHLVRGEGQKAKLYCAPIKGHSYVFWYQQVLKNEFKFLISFQNENVFDETGMPKERFSAKCLPNSPCSLEIQATKLEDSAVYFCASSQSPGESYEQYFGPGTRLTVT.

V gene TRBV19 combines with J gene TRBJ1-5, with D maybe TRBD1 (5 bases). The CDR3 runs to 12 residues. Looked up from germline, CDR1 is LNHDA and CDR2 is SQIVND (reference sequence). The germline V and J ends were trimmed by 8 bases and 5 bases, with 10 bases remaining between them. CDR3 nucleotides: TGTGCCAGTGACAGTCTCCATCAGCCCCAGCATTTT. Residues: CASDSLHQPQHF.

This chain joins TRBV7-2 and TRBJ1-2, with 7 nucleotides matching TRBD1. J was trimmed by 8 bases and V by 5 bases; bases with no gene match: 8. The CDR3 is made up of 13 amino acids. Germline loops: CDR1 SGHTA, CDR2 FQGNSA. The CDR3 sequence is CASSPRQGFGYTF. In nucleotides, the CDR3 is TGTGCCAGCAGCCCCCGACAGGGCTTCGGCTACACCTTC.

The CDR3 region is CASSQEREKLFF. The CDR3 region has the DNA TGTGCCAGCAGCCAAGAGAGGGAAAAACTGTTTTTT. The chain couples TRBV4-2 to TRBJ1-4; no definite D call. Germline V gives CDR1 LGHNA, CDR2 YNFKEQ. This CDR3 spans 12 amino acids. Trimming left V 0 bases short and J 8 bases short, with 4 bases between.

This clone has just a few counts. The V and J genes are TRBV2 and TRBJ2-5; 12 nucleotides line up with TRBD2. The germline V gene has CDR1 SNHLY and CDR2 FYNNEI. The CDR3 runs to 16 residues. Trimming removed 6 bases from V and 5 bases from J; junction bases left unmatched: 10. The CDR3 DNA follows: TGTGCCAGCAGCGGGGCTAGCGGGGGGGCTGGGGAGACCCAGTACTTC. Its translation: CASSGASGGAGETQYF. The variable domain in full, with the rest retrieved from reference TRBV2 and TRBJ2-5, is EPEVTQTPSHQVTQMGQEVILRCVPISNHLYFYWYRQILGQKVEFLVSFYNNEISEKSEIFDDQFSVERPDGSNFTLKIRSTKLEDSAMYFCASSGASGGAGETQYFGPGTRLLVL.

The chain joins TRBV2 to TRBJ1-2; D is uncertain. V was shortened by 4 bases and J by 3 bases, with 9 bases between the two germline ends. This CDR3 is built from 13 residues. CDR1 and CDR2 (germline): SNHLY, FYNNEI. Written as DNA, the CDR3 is TGTGCCAGCAGTGTGGCAGAAGACTATGGCTACACCTTC. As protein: CASSVAEDYGYTF.

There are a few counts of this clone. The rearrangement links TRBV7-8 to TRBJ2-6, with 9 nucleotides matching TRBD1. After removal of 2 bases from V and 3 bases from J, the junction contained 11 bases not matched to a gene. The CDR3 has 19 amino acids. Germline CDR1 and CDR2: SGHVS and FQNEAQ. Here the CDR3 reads CASSLSFGTGLGGANVLTF. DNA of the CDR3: TGTGCCAGCAGCTTATCTTTCGGGACAGGGTTAGGTGGGGCCAACGTCCTGACTTTC. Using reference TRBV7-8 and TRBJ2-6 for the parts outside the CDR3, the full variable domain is GAGVSQSPRYKVAKRGQDVALRCDPISGHVSLFWYQQALGQGPEFLTYFQNEAQLDKSGLPSDRFFAERPEGSVSTLKIQRTQQEDSAVYLCASSLSFGTGLGGANVLTFGAGSRLTVL.